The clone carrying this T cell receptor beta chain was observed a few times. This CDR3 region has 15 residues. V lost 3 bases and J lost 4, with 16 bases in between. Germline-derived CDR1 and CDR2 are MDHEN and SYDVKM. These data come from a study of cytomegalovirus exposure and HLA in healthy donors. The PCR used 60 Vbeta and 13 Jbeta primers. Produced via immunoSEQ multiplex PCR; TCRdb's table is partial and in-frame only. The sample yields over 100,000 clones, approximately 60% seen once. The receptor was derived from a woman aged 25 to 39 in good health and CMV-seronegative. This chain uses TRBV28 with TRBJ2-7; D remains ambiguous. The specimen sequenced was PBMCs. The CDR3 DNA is TGTGCCAGCAGTTTTACCCCGAGTTCTTGGTACGAGCAGTACTTC. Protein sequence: CASSFTPSSWYEQYF.